A single sample gave rise to the 18 T cell receptor beta chains below, sequenced in a study of radiation and T cells in renal cell carcinoma. Time point described: blood 2 weeks post-SBRT. Treatment here: 15 Gy SBRT to primary tumor, nephrectomy 4 weeks later. TCRdb keeps only in-frame clones here, not all; method: immunoSEQ multiplex PCR. The repertoire holds about 26,000 clones, approximately 84% seen once, with about a third in the top ten. The starting material was blood, obtained from a patient whose treatment included radiotherapy and nephrectomy. The origin of the receptors is a man between 60 and 75 years old with renal cell carcinoma.

The DNA for the CDR3 is TGTGCCAGTACGGGCAGGGGAAAGGGGGCTTTTGAAAAACTGTTTTTT. The encoded protein is CASTGRGKGAFEKLFF. J is TRBJ1-4 and V is TRBV19, with 7 positions matching TRBD1. Per the germline V gene, CDR1 is LNHDA and CDR2 is SQIVND (reference sequence). The V and J ends lost 7 bases and 7 bases, in that order; junction bases with no gene match: 15. This CDR3 spans 16 amino acids.

CDR3 nucleotides: TGTGCCTGGAGTGTGGGGAGGGGAAGCACTGAAGCTTTCTTT. Its translation is CAWSVGRGSTEAFF. The V and J genes are TRBV30 and TRBJ1-1; TRBD1 is a possible D gene (5 bases). Germline CDR1 is GTSNPN and CDR2 is SVGIG (reference sequence). The CDR3 totals 14 residues. The V and J ends lost 0 bases and 4 bases respectively, with 12 bases between them.

This clone was found once. This chain connects TRBV14 to TRBJ1-3; D may be TRBD1 (5 bases). This CDR3 is built from 16 residues. V was pared by 4 bases and J by 0 bases, with 13 bases between. From germline, CDR1 is SGHDN and CDR2 FVKESK. The CDR3 coding sequence is TGTGCCAGCAGCCCCTATGGGGGGACCTCTGGAAACACCATATATTTT. This codes for CASSPYGGTSGNTIYF.

In its sample, this clone was seen a few times. This chain uses TRBV27 with TRBJ1-1, with a possible D match to TRBD1 (5 bases). V gave up 3 bases and J gave up 1 base, with 12 bases separating them. Per the germline V gene, CDR1 is MNHEY and CDR2 is SMNVEV (reference sequence). CDR3 length equals 15 residues. The CDR3 coding sequence is TGTGCCAGCAGTTTCCATGGGGCTCCGAACACTGAAGCTTTCTTT. It specifies CASSFHGAPNTEAFF.

The CDR3 region is CASSFSASRALYEQYF. The CDR3 DNA sequence: TGTGCCAGCAGCTTCTCCGCGTCACGGGCGCTCTACGAGCAGTACTTC. This chain uses TRBV7-2 with TRBJ2-7; D is ambiguous. Per germline, CDR1 SGHTA and CDR2 FQGNSA. This CDR3 has 16 residues. Trimming shortened V by 3 bases and J by 3 bases, and 18 bases separated the two germline ends.

The chain uses TRBV4-3 and TRBJ2-5, with 10 bases matching TRBD2. The J call is uncertain, as TRBJ2-7 better fits the DNA end. Germline CDR1 reads LGHNA; CDR2 reads YSLEER. The CDR3 contains 17 residues. The CDR3 coding sequence is TGCGCCAGCAGCCAAGAATTGGGAGCGGGAGGGTCCTACGAGCAGTACTTC. Encoded protein: CASSQELGAGGSYEQYF.

The chain joins TRBV6-5 to TRBJ2-7; D may match TRBD1 or TRBD2 (6 bases each). CDR3 size: 11 residues. V was trimmed by 6 bases and J by 7 bases, leaving 10 bases between them. Germline assignment: CDR1 MNHEY and CDR2 SVGAGI. In nucleotides, the CDR3 is TGTGCCAGCAGGGGGGGCCATGAGCAGTACTTC. Its translation is CASRGGHEQYF.

The CDR3, as DNA: TGCGCCAGCACCGTGAGGCCGACGACTAGCCCCAGCACTGGGGCCAACGTCCTGACTTTC. Protein product: CASTVRPTTSPSTGANVLTF. This chain connects TRBV5-1 to TRBJ2-6; 7 nucleotides agree with TRBD2. Germline CDR1 SGHRS, CDR2 YFSETQ. The CDR3 spans 20 residues. Trimming at V came to 6 bases and at J to 2 bases, leaving 20 bases not matched to a gene.

The chain joins TRBV14 to TRBJ2-7, with unresolved D. Trimming pared 1 base from V and 0 bases from J, leaving 4 bases between. The CDR3 totals 13 residues. Germline CDR1 reads SGHDN; CDR2 reads FVKESK. The CDR3 DNA sequence: TGTGCCAGCAGCCAAGCCTACTCCTACGAGCAGTACTTC. Amino acid sequence: CASSQAYSYEQYF.

V usage is TRBV5-1 and J usage is TRBJ2-2; 8 bases align to TRBD2. The CDR3 contains 16 residues. Germline CDR1 is SGHRS and CDR2 is YFSETQ. V trimming: 2 bases; J trimming: 6 bases; junction bases outside the gene matches: 9. The DNA for the CDR3 is TGCGCCAGCAGCTTTCTCGCGGGAGGTCTATCCGGGGAGCTGTTTTTT. Translating gives CASSFLAGGLSGELFF. Together with reference TRBV5-1 and TRBJ2-2, the CDR3 gives the full variable domain: KAGVTQTPRYLIKTRGQQVTLSCSPISGHRSVSWYQQTPGQGLQFLFEYFSETQRNKGNFPGRFSGRQFSNSRSEMNVSTLELGDSALYLCASSFLAGGLSGELFFGEGSRLTVL.

The V gene is TRBV2, the J gene TRBJ1-5; 8 bases agree with TRBD1. Germline V CDR1 and CDR2: SNHLY, FYNNEI. This CDR3 contains 14 residues. With 1 base clipped from V and 5 bases from J, the junction kept 1 base outside the gene matches. The CDR3 bases are TGTGCCAGCAGTGAAGAGACAGGGGATCAGCCCCAGCATTTT. It is translated as CASSEETGDQPQHF. Full variable domain (missing parts from reference TRBV2 and TRBJ1-5): EPEVTQTPSHQVTQMGQEVILRCVPISNHLYFYWYRQILGQKVEFLVSFYNNEISEKSEIFDDQFSVERPDGSNFTLKIRSTKLEDSAMYFCASSEETGDQPQHFGDGTRLSIL.

This chain uses TRBV11-3 with TRBJ2-5; TRBD1 might be the D (7 bases). Germline V CDR1 and CDR2: SGHNT, YENEEA. This CDR3 is 13 amino acids long. V was cut by 8 bases and J by 4 bases, with 14 bases left in between. The CDR3 reads CASGRGAGETQYF. In nucleotides, the CDR3 is TGTGCCAGCGGCAGGGGGGCCGGAGAGACCCAGTACTTC.

This rearrangement joins TRBV27 to TRBJ2-5; 7 bases are shared with TRBD2. The CDR3 consists of 14 residues. CDR1 and CDR2 from the germline V gene are MNHEY and SMNVEV (reference sequence). V lost 6 bases to trimming and J lost 2 bases; unmatched junction nucleotides: 6. CDR3 sequence: CASSRAGGQETQYF. The CDR3, as DNA: TGTGCCAGCAGCCGAGCCGGGGGGCAAGAGACCCAGTACTTC.

V and J are TRBV11-3 and TRBJ1-1, with 9 bases matching TRBD1. Germline-derived CDR1 and CDR2 are SGHNT and YENEEA. The V segment lost 0 bases and the J segment 3 bases; nucleotides outside the gene matches: 2. This CDR3 spans 15 amino acids. Written as DNA, the CDR3 is TGTGCCAGCAGCTTAGAAAGGGACAGGGACACTGAAGCTTTCTTT. Amino acids: CASSLERDRDTEAFF.

The chain couples TRBV30 to TRBJ1-1; 9 nucleotides line up with TRBD1. Unmatched junction bases numbered 13, after V lost 2 bases and J lost 0 bases. Germline loops: CDR1 GTSNPN, CDR2 SVGIG (reference sequence). This CDR3 comprises 18 residues. As DNA, the CDR3 is TGTGCCTGGAGTAGTTTAATAGGGACAGGGCTTTTGAACACTGAAGCTTTCTTT. It specifies CAWSSLIGTGLLNTEAFF. Based on the CDR3 plus reference TRBV30 and TRBJ1-1, the full variable domain is SQTIHQWPATLVQPVGSPLSLECTVEGTSNPNLYWYRQAAGRGLQLLFYSVGIGQISSEVPQNLSASRPQDRQFILSSKKLLLSDSGFYLCAWSSLIGTGLLNTEAFFGQGTRLTVV.

The chain uses TRBV5-8 and TRBJ2-4; 7 nucleotides match TRBD2. The length of the CDR3 is 16 residues. V was clipped by 6 bases and J by 1 base; unmatched bases: 10. CDR1 is SGHTS, CDR2 YDEGEE, per germline. The CDR3 here is CASTSGGSGAKNIQYF. For the CDR3, the DNA is TGTGCCAGCACCTCGGGAGGCTCTGGTGCCAAAAACATTCAGTACTTC.

The chain employs TRBV6-5 and TRBJ1-3; TRBD1 is a possible D gene (6 bases). V gave up 2 bases and J gave up 1 base, with 12 bases separating them. The germline V gene encodes CDR1 MNHEY and CDR2 SVGAGI. This CDR3 comprises 16 residues. CDR3 in DNA: TGTGCCAGCAGTTACGGAGGACAGACATCTGGAAACACCATATATTTT. Its protein product is CASSYGGQTSGNTIYF.

The chain has TRBV5-1 and TRBJ2-2; D call uncertain. Trimming removed 0 bases from V and 2 bases from J, with 11 bases in between. The V gene's germline CDR1 is SGHRS and CDR2 YFSETQ. This CDR3 contains 16 residues. CDR3 amino acids: CASSLVVPGNTGELFF. CDR3 DNA sequence: TGCGCCAGCAGCTTGGTTGTGCCAGGCAACACCGGGGAGCTGTTTTTT.